These 21 T cell receptor beta chains were all obtained from the same sample, sequenced in a study of blood T cell repertoires in COVID-19. Using immunoSEQ multiplex PCR, the repertoire was profiled, and TCRdb retains in-frame clones only, with some absent. The repertoire consists of approximately 29,000 clones, with around nine tenths occurring once and the leading ten covering approximately 13%. The specimen sequenced was peripheral blood. The receptors were gathered from a man between 65 and 80 years old with active COVID-19.

This clone was observed once. This chain links TRBV6-2 or TRBV6-3 with TRBJ2-2, with D possibly TRBD1 on 7 matching bases. The CDR3 totals 17 residues. The germline gives CDR1 MNHEY, CDR2 SVGEGT. Between the trimmed V and J ends, which lost 0 bases and 1 base, there was a span of 12 bases. CDR3 bases: TGTGCCAGCAGTTACTCGACAGGGAGGAGGAACACCGGGGAGCTGTTTTTT. Translation gives CASSYSTGRRNTGELFF.

The chain carries TRBV9 and TRBJ2-2; tentative D call: TRBD2 (6 bases). CDR1 is SGDLS, CDR2 YYNGEE, per germline. The V end was cut by 0 bases, the J end by 8 bases, with 11 bases between. This CDR3 has 14 residues. Here the CDR3 DNA reads TGTGCCAGCAGCGTAGGGAGGGGATCTGGGGAGCTGTTTTTT. Residues: CASSVGRGSGELFF.

This clone has just a few counts. V is TRBV30 and J is TRBJ1-1; D is uncertain. This CDR3 contains 12 residues. V was pared by 1 base and J by 2 bases, with 5 bases between. The germline CDR1 and CDR2 sequences are GTSNPN and SVGIG (reference sequence). CDR3: CAWSDYNTEAFF. The CDR3 coding sequence is TGTGCCTGGAGTGACTATAACACTGAAGCTTTCTTT. The variable domain in full, with the rest retrieved from reference TRBV30 and TRBJ1-1, is SQTIHQWPATLVQPVGSPLSLECTVEGTSNPNLYWYRQAAGRGLQLLFYSVGIGQISSEVPQNLSASRPQDRQFILSSKKLLLSDSGFYLCAWSDYNTEAFFGQGTRLTVV.

The genes are TRBV19 and TRBJ2-2; 12 nucleotides align to TRBD2. Trimming took 5 bases from V and 5 from J; bases not matched to a gene: 9. The V gene's germline CDR1 is LNHDA and CDR2 SQIVND (reference sequence). This CDR3 comprises 17 residues. CDR3 coding DNA: TGTGCCAGTAGTGTTAGACTAGCGGGAGCTCAGACCGGGGAGCTGTTTTTT. This gives the protein CASSVRLAGAQTGELFF.

The V and J genes are TRBV29-1 and TRBJ2-1; TRBD2 agrees at 11 bases. CDR3 length equals 13 residues. CDR1 is SQVTM and CDR2 is ANQGSEA in the germline V gene. The ends lost 7 bases at V and 4 bases at J; junction bases unmatched: 3. The CDR3 sequence: CSAGTSGYNEQFF. In DNA, the CDR3 is TGCAGCGCTGGGACTAGCGGTTACAATGAGCAGTTCTTC.

This chain links TRBV2 with TRBJ2-3, with D maybe TRBD2 (5 bases). V shed 11 bases and J shed 8 bases, with 17 bases lying between them. This CDR3 spans 12 amino acids. CDR1 is SNHLY, CDR2 FYNNEI, per germline. CDR3 in amino acids: CASASLETTQYF. DNA of the CDR3: TGTGCCTCCGCATCACTAGAGACTACGCAGTATTTT.

In its sample, this clone was seen once. The chain employs TRBV6-5 and TRBJ1-5, with a weak D call TRBD1 (6 bases). The CDR3 length is 14 residues. CDR1 is MNHEY, CDR2 SVGAGI, per germline. V was cut by 8 bases and J by 1 base, with 12 bases left in between. CDR3 amino acids: CASATGSSNQPQHF. The CDR3 DNA sequence: TGTGCCAGCGCCACAGGGTCAAGCAATCAGCCCCAGCATTTT.

Of note for this clone: The DNA is left out, because the CDR3 cannot be placed on it with certainty; the CDR3 is given as TCRdb lists it. The V and J genes are TRBV29-1 and TRBJ2-1; the tabulated D call, TRBD1, remains unverified against the DNA. Germline V gives CDR1 SQVTM, CDR2 ANQGSEA. The CDR3 has 11 residues if both end residues are counted. The CDR3: CSVGTGTKNFF.

This chain links TRBV7-9 with TRBJ1-5; D ambiguous. The CDR3 loop spans 12 amino acids. Germline assignment: CDR1 SEHNR and CDR2 FQNEAQ (reference sequence). Trimming removed 1 base from V and 12 bases from J, with 10 bases in between. The CDR3 nucleotides are TGTGCCAGCAGCTTAGATCCGGGAATCCAGCATTTT. Translating it yields CASSLDPGIQHF.

Here the CDR3 reads CASSSAGTAFGGYTF. DNA of the CDR3: TGTGCCAGCAGCTCCGCCGGGACAGCCTTTGGGGGCTACACCTTC. V gene TRBV5-6 combines with J gene TRBJ1-2, with 7 bases that match TRBD1. The CDR3 is made up of 15 amino acids. Germline V CDR1 and CDR2: SGHDT, YYEEEE. V trimming: 3 bases; J trimming: 8 bases; junction bases outside the gene matches: 13.

The chain combines TRBV5-1 with TRBJ1-1, with D perhaps TRBD1 (6 bases). Per germline, CDR1 SGHRS and CDR2 YFSETQ. V was clipped by 4 bases and J by 4 bases, with 11 bases between them. The CDR3 has 13 residues. The chain's CDR3 is CASSHTGSTEAFF. In DNA, the CDR3 is TGCGCCAGCAGCCACACAGGGAGCACTGAAGCTTTCTTT.

The chain carries TRBV11-2 and TRBJ2-7; TRBD1 agrees at 7 bases. Looked up from germline, CDR1 is SGHAT and CDR2 is FQNNGV. The junction had 13 bases not matched to a gene; V was cut back by 2 bases and J by 6 bases. The CDR3 is 16 amino acids. CDR3: CASSLNFGQGESEQYF. CDR3 nucleotides: TGTGCCAGCAGCTTAAATTTTGGGCAGGGGGAAAGCGAGCAGTACTTC.

The chain is built from TRBV12-5 and TRBJ1-3; D gene uncertain. Germline values: CDR1 LGHNT, CDR2 FRNRAP. CDR3 length equals 14 residues. The V end was cut by 3 bases, the J end by 2 bases, with 8 bases between. The CDR3 DNA reads as TGTGCTAGTGGTTTCGGCGGGGCTGGAAACACCATATATTTT. It is translated as CASGFGGAGNTIYF.

The CDR3 sequence: CASNGLGTGLFGYEQYF. Written as DNA, the CDR3 is TGTGCCAGCAATGGGCTCGGCACAGGGCTATTTGGTTACGAGCAGTACTTC. The V gene is TRBV28, the J gene TRBJ2-7; possibly TRBD1 for D (6 bases). The germline V gene encodes CDR1 MDHEN and CDR2 SYDVKM. CDR3 length equals 17 residues. The V end was cut by 7 bases, the J end by 4 bases, with 26 bases between.

This clone was observed a single time. The CDR3 protein is CASSFVGGNEKLFF. CDR3 in DNA: TGTGCCAGCAGTTTCGTAGGGGGTAATGAAAAACTGTTTTTT. This chain links TRBV28 with TRBJ1-4; maybe TRBD1 (6 bases). The CDR3 sequence is 14 residues long. V was shortened by 3 bases and J by 4 bases, with 9 bases between the two germline ends. Germline-derived CDR1 and CDR2 are MDHEN and SYDVKM.

The chain joins TRBV7-2 to TRBJ2-3, with D perhaps TRBD2 (7 bases). The V end was cut by 5 bases, the J end by 5 bases, with 11 bases between. The CDR3 totals 13 residues. In germline, CDR1 is SGHTA, CDR2 FQGNSA. The CDR3 sequence: CASSGQRGDTQYF. The CDR3 nucleotides are TGTGCCAGCAGCGGACAGCGGGGAGATACGCAGTATTTT.

This chain joins TRBV27 and TRBJ1-2; possible D gene TRBD1, 6 bases. The germline gives CDR1 MNHEY, CDR2 SMNVEV (reference sequence). Trimming pared 5 bases from V and 2 bases from J, leaving 9 bases between. This CDR3 has 13 amino acids. This CDR3 is CASSLDRNYGYTF. In nucleotides, the CDR3 is TGTGCCAGCAGTCTCGACAGGAACTATGGCTACACCTTC.

This chain links TRBV28 with TRBJ2-2, with TRBD2 identical over 10 bases. J gave up 5 bases and V 9 bases, and 12 bases lay outside the gene matches. Per germline, CDR1 MDHEN and CDR2 SYDVKM. The CDR3 sequence is 16 residues long. The CDR3 loop is CASVWASGSDTGELFF. CDR3 in DNA: TGTGCCAGTGTATGGGCTAGCGGGAGCGATACCGGGGAGCTGTTTTTT.

The rearrangement links TRBV28 to TRBJ1-5, with D possibly TRBD1 on 6 matching bases. With 2 bases removed from V and 9 bases from J, the gap between germline ends came to 8 bases. The germline gives CDR1 MDHEN, CDR2 SYDVKM. The CDR3 consists of 12 residues. CDR3: CASSLQGMPQHF. The CDR3 nucleotides read TGTGCCAGCAGTTTACAGGGGATGCCCCAGCATTTT.

The V gene is TRBV9, the J gene TRBJ1-1; the D gene is possibly TRBD1 (5 bases). V was trimmed by 4 bases and J by 3 bases, leaving 16 bases between them. This CDR3 region has 15 residues. The germline gives CDR1 SGDLS, CDR2 YYNGEE. CDR3 sequence: CASSSGTARDTEAFF. In DNA form, the CDR3 reads TGTGCCAGCAGCTCGGGGACTGCCCGGGACACTGAAGCTTTCTTT.

The chain recombines TRBV28 with TRBJ2-7; 8 positions agree with TRBD1. V gave up 7 bases and J gave up 3 bases; unmatched junction bases: 2. The CDR3 covers 12 residues. Germline V gene sequence: CDR1 MDHEN, CDR2 SYDVKM. CDR3 DNA sequence: TGTGCCAGCACCGGACAGGGCTACGAGCAGTACTTC. It encodes CASTGQGYEQYF.